The 14 T cell receptor beta chains listed next were all sequenced from one sample in a study of T cell responses to AZD1222 COVID-19 vaccine. Profiling relied on immunoSEQ multiplex PCR, and the TCRdb table lists in-frame clones only, not all of them. Of 90,000 to 100,000 clones listed, 88% are singletons. The material was peripheral blood, obtained 28 days after the second AZD1222 dose. Source of these receptors: an adult who received the AZD1222 COVID-19 vaccine.

The gene calls are TRBV12-3 or TRBV12-4 and TRBJ1-2; maybe TRBD1 (5 bases). The CDR3 extends over 12 amino acids. Deletions cut 6 bases from V and 5 bases from J, with 10 bases between. The CDR3 sequence: CASSRDFYGYTF. Here the CDR3 DNA reads TGTGCCAGCAGCCGGGACTTTTATGGCTACACCTTC.

The chain carries TRBV5-6 and TRBJ1-3; D call uncertain. The V and J ends lost 5 bases and 0 bases respectively, with 9 bases between them. Germline V gives CDR1 SGHDT, CDR2 YYEEEE. The CDR3 loop spans 14 amino acids. CDR3 bases: TGTGCCAGCAGACTGAGAGGCTCTGGAAACACCATATATTTT. It yields the protein CASRLRGSGNTIYF.

The chain recombines TRBV14 with TRBJ2-2; D unclear. With 1 base removed from V and 1 base from J, the gap between germline ends came to 4 bases. Germline V gene data show CDR1 as SGHDN and CDR2 as FVKESK. There are 14 residues in the CDR3. In DNA form, the CDR3 reads TGTGCCAGCAGCCAAGGTTGGAACACCGGGGAGCTGTTTTTT. Protein: CASSQGWNTGELFF.

The genes are TRBV6-5 and TRBJ2-3; a weak D match, TRBD2 (5 bases). The germline V gene encodes CDR1 MNHEY and CDR2 SVGAGI. V was cut by 8 bases and J by 2 bases, with 11 bases left in between. The CDR3 consists of 13 residues. The chain's CDR3 is CASRGQNTDTQYF. For the CDR3, the DNA is TGTGCCAGCCGAGGGCAGAACACAGATACGCAGTATTTT.

The genes are TRBV7-3 and TRBJ2-2; 8 bases are a match to TRBD2. V lost 5 bases, J lost 15 bases, and 8 bases stayed unmatched. In germline, CDR1 is SGHTA, CDR2 FQGTGA. The CDR3 is 12 residues long. CDR3 sequence: CASSTPGLGMFF. For the CDR3, the DNA is TGTGCCAGCAGCACCCCGGGACTAGGGATGTTTTTT.

CDR3 sequence (DNA): TGTGCCAGCAGCTTAGGGGCGGAGCGGGGAAATCAGCCCCAGCATTTT. Amino acid sequence: CASSLGAERGNQPQHF. V usage is TRBV7-8 and J usage is TRBJ1-5; D is ambiguous. Trimming removed 1 base at V and 4 bases at J, with 14 bases between. The CDR3 sequence is 16 residues long. Germline V gene lookup returns CDR1 SGHVS and CDR2 FQNEAQ.

The chain employs TRBV25-1 and TRBJ2-7; a possible D gene is TRBD2 (5 bases). The germline V and J ends were trimmed by 8 bases and 2 bases, with 16 bases remaining between them. The CDR3 runs to 14 residues. Germline V lookup: CDR1 MGHDK, CDR2 SYGVNS. This chain's CDR3 is CASALSDGTYEQYF. Written as DNA, the CDR3 is TGTGCCAGCGCCCTATCCGACGGGACCTACGAGCAGTACTTC.

This clone was seen a handful of times. The rearrangement links TRBV10-1 to TRBJ2-7; D gene unclear. The germline CDR1 and CDR2 sequences are WNHNN and SYGVQD (reference sequence). The germline V and J ends were trimmed by 4 bases and 2 bases, with 15 bases remaining between them. This CDR3 comprises 15 residues. DNA of the CDR3: TGCGCCAGCAGTGTCACCACAGTTGGAACCTACGAGCAGTACTTC. Protein: CASSVTTVGTYEQYF.

The rearrangement uses TRBV5-1 and TRBJ2-5; D not resolved. Trimming left V 2 bases short and J 4 bases short, with 21 bases between. Germline CDR1 and CDR2: SGHRS and YFSETQ. The CDR3 is 17 amino acids. The CDR3 reads CASSFRPAREVGETQYF. In nucleotides, the CDR3 is TGCGCCAGCAGCTTTCGCCCAGCCCGCGAGGTGGGAGAGACCCAGTACTTC.

The chain uses TRBV27 and TRBJ1-6; maybe TRBD1 (5 bases). CDR3 length: 16 amino acids. Trimming stripped 7 bases from V and 0 bases from J, with 13 bases between. Germline V lookup: CDR1 MNHEY, CDR2 SMNVEV (reference sequence). The CDR3 is CASTTGVRSYNSPLHF. In nucleotides, the CDR3 is TGTGCCAGCACCACAGGTGTCCGCTCCTATAATTCACCCCTCCACTTT.

The chain is built from TRBV6-5 and TRBJ1-5; D is undetermined. Trimming pared 6 bases from V and 2 bases from J, leaving 5 bases between. CDR3 length equals 12 residues. Germline CDR1 reads MNHEY; CDR2 reads SVGAGI. CDR3 DNA: TGTGCCAGCAGCGGCCGCAATCAGCCCCAGCATTTT. This codes for CASSGRNQPQHF.

The V call is TRBV3-1 (or the pseudogene TRBV3-2), the J call TRBJ1-6; tentative D call: TRBD1 (5 bases). Germline CDR1 and CDR2: LGHDT and YNNKEL (reference sequence). The V end lost 0 bases, the J end lost 0 bases, and 12 bases lay between the germline ends. The CDR3 totals 18 residues. CDR3 nucleotide sequence: TGTGCCAGCAGCCAAGAAGGGGTTCTGAGCTCCTATAATTCACCCCTCCACTTT. It translates to CASSQEGVLSSYNSPLHF.

The V gene is TRBV5-1, the J gene TRBJ2-7; 9 positions agree with TRBD2. Germline assignment: CDR1 SGHRS and CDR2 YFSETQ. This CDR3 spans 15 amino acids. J gave up 5 bases and V 4 bases, and 10 bases lay outside the gene matches. CDR3 residues: CASSTLAGGVNEQYF. Here the CDR3 DNA reads TGCGCCAGCAGCACTCTGGCGGGAGGGGTCAACGAGCAGTACTTC.

The chain carries TRBV6-5 and TRBJ2-1; no clear D gene. CDR1 is MNHEY, CDR2 SVGAGI, per germline. Trimming removed 0 bases at V and 0 bases at J, with 6 bases between. This CDR3 comprises 15 residues. This chain's CDR3 is CASSYSYSSYNEQFF. For the CDR3, the DNA is TGTGCCAGCAGTTACTCGTACAGCTCCTACAATGAGCAGTTCTTC.